Here is one TCR beta chain with its context. The sample originates from a study of metastatic and nonmetastatic thyroid tumors. Every patient was untreated before thyroid surgery. TCRdb reprocessed the PCR reads via MiXCR. The sample consists of 15,000 to 20,000 clones, roughly 20% of them appearing once. CDR1 and CDR2 from the germline V gene are LNHDA and SQIVND (reference sequence). V lost 5 bases and J 7 bases, leaving 12 bases between the germline ends. The CDR3 has 13 amino acids. The origin of this receptor is a female donor with papillary thyroid cancer or a benign thyroid nodule (not recorded which). Some clones in this sample may be carry-over from other donors' samples. The sequenced material came from adjacent normal tissue. This chain connects TRBV19 to TRBJ1-5, with a possible D match to TRBD1 (5 bases). In DNA, the CDR3 is TGTGCCAGTAGTTCCTCAGGGAGGCAGCCCCAGCATTTT. Amino acid sequence: CASSSSGRQPQHF.